The clone carrying this T cell receptor beta chain was recorded a few times. The data were taken from a study of blood T cell repertoires in COVID-19. Across the study: Acute-phase and convalescent COVID-19 samples originated in the United States, Italy and Spain. From T cells, B-cell-depleted T cells, or PBMCs came the material, which was cDNA or gDNA.

Germline V gene sequence: CDR1 MDHEN, CDR2 SYDVKM. Trimming stripped 2 bases from V and 2 bases from J, with 9 bases between. This CDR3 region has 15 residues. Authors' analysis steps: Estimation of nucleated cell counts was performed using reference gene primer amplification. TCRdb keeps only in-frame clones here, not all; method: immunoSEQ multiplex PCR. The DNA was the basis for D and trimming; V, J and clone size are from that table. Of some 240,000 clones listed, roughly 82% are singletons. Specimen: peripheral blood. The V call is TRBV28, the J call TRBJ1-4; D uncertain. The receptor comes from a woman aged 40 to 50 who had recovered from COVID-19. In DNA, the CDR3 is TGTGCCAGCAGTTTAGCGGGGAAGACTAATGAAAAACTGTTTTTT. Residues: CASSLAGKTNEKLFF.